Presented here are 22 T cell receptor beta chains from one specimen sequenced in a study of T-cell reconstitution after alpha-beta-depleted transplantation in children. Unique molecular identifiers were incorporated during preparation of the TCRbeta library. TCRdb processed the PCR reads anew with MiXCR; each CDR3 protein has one entry. The table includes just over 950,000 distinct CDR3 sequences, 25% to 35% detected once. The material sequenced was PBMCs, mostly from graft donor cells, taken 360 days after TCRalphabeta/CD19-depleted stem cell transplant. These receptor sequences come from a boy under two years old who had a stem cell transplant for SCID, so the T cells may come from the graft donor.

The genes are TRBV12-3 or TRBV12-4 and TRBJ2-7; D not certain. V lost 3 bases and J 1 base, leaving 7 bases between the germline ends. The CDR3 spans 13 residues. The CDR3 DNA sequence: TGTGCCAGCAGTTTTTTTAGATCCTACGAGCAGTACTTC. Translating gives CASSFFRSYEQYF.

This chain joins TRBV20-1 and TRBJ1-4; 9 bases are shared with TRBD1. The V gene end was trimmed by 3 bases and the J gene end by 8 bases; junction bases not matched to a gene: 10. CDR3 size: 15 residues. The germline V gene encodes CDR1 DFQATT and CDR2 SNEGSKA (reference sequence). The chain's CDR3 is CSASSTGGRGEKLFF. The CDR3, as DNA: TGCAGTGCTAGCTCCACAGGGGGCCGAGGAGAAAAACTGTTTTTT.

The V gene is TRBV12-5, the J gene TRBJ1-1, with D perhaps matching TRBD1 (5 bases). V lost 6 bases to trimming and J lost 4 bases, with 12 bases between them. Looked up from germline, CDR1 is LGHNT and CDR2 is FRNRAP. The CDR3 sequence is 13 residues long. CDR3 loop: CASGPRGGTEAFF. The CDR3 nucleotides read TGTGCTAGTGGGCCAAGGGGAGGCACTGAAGCTTTCTTT.

This clonotype was counted between two and nine times. V gene TRBV10-2 combines with J gene TRBJ2-6; 10 bases match TRBD2. The J segment lost 0 bases and the V segment lost 4 bases, leaving 9 bases of the junction unmatched. The CDR3 extends over 19 amino acids. The germline V gene encodes CDR1 WSHSY and CDR2 SAAADI. The CDR3 DNA sequence: TGCGCCAGCAGTGGAACTCTAGCGGGGGCTAACTCTGGGGCCAACGTCCTGACTTTC. This sequence encodes CASSGTLAGANSGANVLTF.

V and J are TRBV5-5 and TRBJ2-6; D is possibly TRBD1 (6 bases). This CDR3 has 16 residues. Looked up from germline, CDR1 is SGHKS and CDR2 is YYEKEE (reference sequence). Trimming removed 3 bases from V and 3 bases from J, with 13 bases in between. CDR3 in amino acids: CASSWVQGYGANVLTF. For the CDR3, the DNA is TGTGCCAGCAGCTGGGTACAGGGTTATGGGGCCAACGTCCTGACTTTC.

Ten or more counts support this clonotype. The chain joins TRBV27 to TRBJ2-3, with a weak D call TRBD2 (6 bases). The germline gives CDR1 MNHEY, CDR2 SMNVEV (reference sequence). V lost 5 bases and J lost 0, with 18 bases in between. CDR3 size: 17 residues. CDR3 sequence (DNA): TGTGCCAGCAGTGGTGGAAGGGACTTAATAAGCACAGATACGCAGTATTTT. It is translated as CASSGGRDLISTDTQYF.

The gene calls are TRBV15 and TRBJ1-2; TRBD1 matches 7 bases. Germline-derived CDR1 and CDR2 are LNHNV and YYDKDF (reference sequence). V lost 5 bases, J lost 6 bases, and 12 bases stayed unmatched. This CDR3 spans 15 amino acids. For the CDR3, the DNA is TGTGCCACCAGCCCAGGCTGGCGACAGGGCCATGGCTACACCTTC. Protein sequence: CATSPGWRQGHGYTF.

This chain connects TRBV5-1 to TRBJ2-2, with D perhaps matching TRBD1 (5 bases). The V and J ends lost 3 bases and 0 bases respectively, with 9 bases between them. The CDR3 runs to 15 residues. Germline V gives CDR1 SGHRS, CDR2 YFSETQ. The CDR3 spells CASSSTETNTGELFF. CDR3 nucleotide sequence: TGCGCCAGCAGCTCGACAGAGACGAACACCGGGGAGCTGTTTTTT.

V usage is TRBV3-1 and J usage is TRBJ2-2, with D uncertain. Looked up from germline, CDR1 is LGHDT and CDR2 is YNNKEL (reference sequence). Trimming took off 3 bases at V and 5 bases at J, with 4 bases between the two ends. The CDR3 covers 12 residues. The CDR3 loop reads CASSHTTGELFF. The CDR3 coding sequence is TGTGCCAGCAGCCACACAACCGGGGAGCTGTTTTTT.

The chain is built from TRBV18 and TRBJ2-1; D is perhaps TRBD1 (6 bases). Trimming pared 4 bases from V and 3 bases from J, leaving 13 bases between. Germline CDR1 and CDR2: KGHSH and LQKENI. The CDR3 length is 15 residues. CDR3 loop: CASSRTQGVYNEQFF. The CDR3 coding sequence is TGTGCCAGCTCACGAACACAGGGAGTCTACAATGAGCAGTTCTTC.

The rearrangement joins TRBV20-1 to TRBJ1-5; perhaps TRBD1 as D (6 bases). The length of the CDR3 is 16 residues. V lost 3 bases and J 2 bases, leaving 17 bases between the germline ends. Per germline, CDR1 DFQATT and CDR2 SNEGSKA (reference sequence). CDR3 DNA: TGCAGTGCTAGGGGGCAGGGGACTTTTGGCAATCAGCCCCAGCATTTT. Translating it yields CSARGQGTFGNQPQHF.

The sample holds many counts of this clonotype. V usage is TRBV4-2 and J usage is TRBJ2-5; D is uncertain. Germline CDR1 is LGHNA and CDR2 is YNFKEQ. Deletions cut 3 bases from V and 2 bases from J, with 7 bases between. CDR3 length equals 13 residues. CDR3 DNA sequence: TGTGCCAGCAGCCAGGCCTCTCAAGAGACCCAGTACTTC. Its translation is CASSQASQETQYF.

Many counts were recorded for this clonotype. This chain links TRBV7-2 with TRBJ2-1, with D hard to call. The CDR3 covers 13 residues. Trimming removed 2 bases at V and 9 bases at J, with 11 bases between. Germline-derived CDR1 and CDR2 are SGHTA and FQGNSA. The CDR3 coding sequence is TGTGCCAGCAGCTTATCCTGGGTTACTGAGCAGTTCTTC. Residues: CASSLSWVTEQFF.

The J gene is TRBJ2-5, the V gene TRBV5-1, with TRBD2 identical over 10 bases. Germline CDR1 reads SGHRS; CDR2 reads YFSETQ. The CDR3 is made up of 15 amino acids. V shed 7 bases, J shed 9 bases, and the junction held 15 bases outside the gene matches. The chain's CDR3 is CASGALAGSEGAQYF. CDR3 coding DNA: TGCGCCAGCGGAGCACTAGCGGGGTCCGAGGGAGCCCAGTACTTC.

At least ten counts were recorded for this clonotype. The rearrangement joins TRBV2 to TRBJ2-2, with a tentative D call TRBD2 (6 bases). Germline CDR1 reads SNHLY; CDR2 reads FYNNEI. The CDR3 covers 17 residues. V was pared by 7 bases and J by 1 base, with 19 bases between. CDR3 sequence (DNA): TGTGCCAGCACCCTGGGACTGACAGATGTGAACACCGGGGAGCTGTTTTTT. Its protein is CASTLGLTDVNTGELFF. The full variable domain, its missing parts supplied by reference TRBV2 and TRBJ2-2, is EPEVTQTPSHQVTQMGQEVILRCVPISNHLYFYWYRQILGQKVEFLVSFYNNEISEKSEIFDDQFSVERPDGSNFTLKIRSTKLEDSAMYFCASTLGLTDVNTGELFFGEGSRLTVL.

The V and J genes are TRBV5-1 and TRBJ1-1, with 10 bases fitting TRBD1. The ends lost 0 bases at V and 4 bases at J; junction bases unmatched: 6. Per the germline V gene, CDR1 is SGHRS and CDR2 is YFSETQ. This CDR3 comprises 16 residues. DNA of the CDR3: TGCGCCAGCAGCTTGGCCGGGACAGGGGTATTCACTGAAGCTTTCTTT. It translates to CASSLAGTGVFTEAFF.

This clonotype was counted a few times. DNA for the CDR3: TGTGCCAGCAGCTTAGACATCCTTGGGGGGACTAATGAAAAACTGTTTTTT. Its translation is CASSLDILGGTNEKLFF. The rearrangement links TRBV11-2 to TRBJ1-4; maybe TRBD1 (5 bases). Germline assignment: CDR1 SGHAT and CDR2 FQNNGV. V was clipped by 0 bases and J by 2 bases, with 13 bases between them. The CDR3 runs 17 residues.

The table lists this clonotype with a few counts. An end of the junction does not agree with germline; a read error may underlie this. J is TRBJ2-7 and V is TRBV7-8, with D possibly being TRBD1 (6 bases). CDR3 size: 15 residues. Germline V gives CDR1 SGHVS, CDR2 FQNEAQ. DNA of the CDR3: TGTGCCAGCAGCTCCGCAAGGACAGCCTCCTCCGAGCAGTACTTC. Translating it yields CASSSARTASSEQYF.

In DNA, the CDR3 is TGTGCCAGCAGTTACGCGGGACACGGGACCGGGGAGCTGTTTTTT. Protein sequence: CASSYAGHGTGELFF. The rearrangement joins TRBV6-5 to TRBJ2-2, with D perhaps being TRBD1 or TRBD2 (6 bases each). Germline values: CDR1 MNHEY, CDR2 SVGAGI. The CDR3 contains 15 residues. V was clipped by 2 bases and J by 5 bases, with 12 bases between them.

V is TRBV12-3 or TRBV12-4 and J is TRBJ1-5; maybe TRBD1 (5 bases). This CDR3 has 15 amino acids. V was clipped by 3 bases and J by 3 bases, with 12 bases between them. The CDR3 DNA is TGTGCCAGCAGTTTCTCGGGGACCTTCAATCAGCCCCAGCATTTT. Its translation is CASSFSGTFNQPQHF.

This clonotype was recorded at least ten times. CDR3 in amino acids: CASSEYRDYEQYF. CDR3 coding DNA: TGCGCCAGCAGTGAATATAGGGACTACGAGCAGTACTTC. V gene TRBV10-1 combines with J gene TRBJ2-7; D remains unclear. Trimming left V 3 bases short and J 3 bases short, with 9 bases between. The CDR3 has 13 amino acids. Per the germline V gene, CDR1 is WNHNN and CDR2 is SYGVQD (reference sequence).

This rearrangement joins TRBV4-1 to TRBJ2-1, with D perhaps TRBD2 (6 bases). Trimming took off 0 bases at V and 9 bases at J, with 21 bases between the two ends. The CDR3 loop spans 17 amino acids. Germline CDR1 MGHRA, CDR2 YSYEKL. This chain's CDR3 is CASSQDRLERARREQFF. In DNA form, the CDR3 reads TGCGCCAGCAGCCAAGATCGGCTCGAGCGGGCCCGGCGTGAGCAGTTCTTC.